The 24 T cell receptor beta chains reported below all come from one sample, sequenced in a study of T cell responses to AZD1222 COVID-19 vaccine. Sequencing used immunoSEQ multiplex PCR; TCRdb keeps in-frame clones, though not all of them. Found here are some 52,000 clones, about 91% of them singletons; the top ten hold 2% to 3%. The source was peripheral blood, collected 28 days after the second AZD1222 dose. All receptors come from an adult who received the AZD1222 COVID-19 vaccine.

V gene TRBV9 combines with J gene TRBJ2-1; 8 bases fit TRBD1. CDR3 length: 16 residues. Trimming took 1 base from V and 8 from J; bases not matched to a gene: 11. Germline CDR1 reads SGDLS; CDR2 reads YYNGEE. The CDR3 DNA reads as TGTGCCAGCAGCGTATTGTCCGCACAGGGGGTCTATGAGCAGTTCTTC. Amino acid sequence: CASSVLSAQGVYEQFF.

This rearrangement joins TRBV19 to TRBJ2-7; D may correspond to TRBD1 or TRBD2 (5 bases each). CDR1 LNHDA and CDR2 SQIVND come from the germline V gene (reference sequence). The CDR3 spans 18 residues. The V end lost 5 bases, the J end lost 3 bases, and 26 bases lay between the germline ends. CDR3 residues: CASSPSRGLGTQNYEQYF. The CDR3 DNA follows: TGTGCCAGTAGTCCTTCGCGTGGTCTAGGGACCCAAAACTACGAGCAGTACTTC.

The chain links TRBV19 to TRBJ1-1; perhaps TRBD1 as D (5 bases). The CDR3 runs 14 residues. CDR1 LNHDA and CDR2 SQIVND come from the germline V gene (reference sequence). The germline V and J ends were trimmed by 2 bases and 7 bases, with 14 bases remaining between them. CDR3 DNA: TGTGCCAGTAGTATATTGGGGGGATTGGTTGAAGCTTTCTTT. Encoded protein: CASSILGGLVEAFF.

The chain is built from TRBV7-9 and TRBJ2-7; D possibly corresponds to TRBD2 (5 bases). Germline CDR1 reads SEHNR; CDR2 reads FQNEAQ (reference sequence). Trimming cost V 1 base and J 1 base, with 17 bases left between them. The CDR3 sequence is 17 residues long. CDR3 in amino acids: CASSLDFGGYGSYEQYF. In nucleotides, the CDR3 is TGTGCCAGCAGCTTAGATTTTGGCGGGTATGGATCCTACGAGCAGTACTTC.

This rearrangement joins TRBV27 to TRBJ1-1; D call uncertain. The CDR3 extends over 15 amino acids. CDR1 and CDR2 (germline): MNHEY, SMNVEV (reference sequence). With 5 bases removed from V and 0 bases from J, the gap between germline ends came to 13 bases. CDR3 amino acids: CASSPWQSMNTEAFF. Written as DNA, the CDR3 is TGTGCCAGCAGTCCGTGGCAGAGCATGAACACTGAAGCTTTCTTT.

This chain uses TRBV7-9 with TRBJ1-1; D is unresolved. CDR3 length: 14 amino acids. V was cut by 1 base and J by 1 base, with 7 bases left in between. Germline values: CDR1 SEHNR, CDR2 FQNEAQ (reference sequence). The CDR3 DNA reads TGTGCCAGCAGCTTAGGCGGCTGGAACACTGAAGCTTTCTTT. Its translation is CASSLGGWNTEAFF.

This clone has only a few counts. The rearrangement uses TRBV11-3 and TRBJ1-4; TRBD1 agrees at 7 bases. With 7 bases clipped from V and 6 bases from J, the junction kept 14 bases outside the gene matches. This CDR3 spans 16 amino acids. Germline V gene sequence: CDR1 SGHNT, CDR2 YENEEA. In DNA, the CDR3 is TGTGCCAGCATGGCAAGAGGGGGCAGGGAGGATGAAAAACTGTTTTTT. Its translation is CASMARGGREDEKLFF.

The J gene is TRBJ1-3, the V gene TRBV10-1; tentative D call: TRBD1 (6 bases). The V gene's germline CDR1 is WNHNN and CDR2 SYGVQD (reference sequence). Deletions cut 6 bases from V and 0 bases from J, with 12 bases between. The CDR3 length is 15 residues. CDR3 coding DNA: TGCGCCAGCAGAGCGGACAGCAGCTCTGGAAACACCATATATTTT. Its translation is CASRADSSSGNTIYF.

CDR3 sequence (DNA): TGCAGCGTAGAGGGGGCCTCTGGAAACACCATATATTTT. Protein product: CSVEGASGNTIYF. The chain uses TRBV29-1 and TRBJ1-3; 7 bases line up with TRBD1. J gave up 0 bases and V 6 bases, and 2 bases lay outside the gene matches. Germline CDR1 is SQVTM and CDR2 is ANQGSEA. This CDR3 is 13 amino acids long.

The chain carries TRBV5-4 and TRBJ2-7; TRBD1 is a possible D gene (6 bases). Trimming took 4 bases from V and 4 from J, leaving 12 bases between them. Germline values: CDR1 SGHNT, CDR2 YYREEE (reference sequence). The CDR3 has 13 amino acids. The CDR3 sequence: CASSIVGGYEQYF. The CDR3 DNA is TGTGCCAGCAGCATTGTAGGGGGTTACGAGCAGTACTTC.

As regards this clone: An end of the junction does not agree with germline; a read error may underlie this. The rearrangement uses TRBV7-7 and TRBJ2-3, with 13 bases fitting TRBD2. The CDR3 has 16 amino acids. Germline V gene sequence: CDR1 SSHAT, CDR2 FNYEAQ (reference sequence). CDR3 in DNA: TGTGCTAGCAGCTTAGGACTAGCGGGAGGCACAGATACGCAGTATTTT. The encoded protein is CASSLGLAGGTDTQYF.

This clone came up once. V and J are TRBV6-5 and TRBJ2-1; the match to TRBD2 covers 7 bases. Germline CDR1 and CDR2: MNHEY and SVGAGI. Losses at the gene ends were 6 bases for V and 5 bases for J; bases not matched to a gene: 7. CDR3 length: 14 residues. CDR3: CASSPGGGNNEQFF. The CDR3 DNA sequence: TGTGCCAGCAGCCCCGGGGGAGGGAACAATGAGCAGTTCTTC.

V usage is TRBV10-3 and J usage is TRBJ2-7, with 7 bases identical to TRBD1. The junction had 4 bases not matched to a gene; V was cut back by 6 bases and J by 2 bases. This CDR3 contains 13 residues. CDR1 and CDR2 from the germline V gene are ENHRY and SYGVKD. The CDR3 sequence: CAISPGTAYEQYF. The DNA for the CDR3 is TGTGCCATCAGCCCCGGGACAGCCTACGAGCAGTACTTC.

This clone was counted a few times. This chain connects TRBV6-5 to TRBJ2-1; weak D call: TRBD1 (6 bases). From germline, CDR1 is MNHEY and CDR2 SVGAGI. This CDR3 has 15 amino acids. The ends were cut back, 6 bases at V and 0 bases at J, with 12 bases in the middle. CDR3 loop: CASRTIRGSYNEQFF. The CDR3 DNA reads TGTGCCAGCAGGACGATCAGGGGCTCCTACAATGAGCAGTTCTTC.

The chain joins TRBV10-1 to TRBJ2-4; 7 bases are shared with TRBD2. V lost 7 bases and J lost 0; bases outside the gene matches: 12. From germline, CDR1 is WNHNN and CDR2 SYGVQD (reference sequence). The CDR3 spans 17 residues. The CDR3 here is CASTPTRLAVAKNIQYF. The CDR3 DNA follows: TGCGCCAGCACCCCCACCCGGCTAGCGGTAGCCAAAAACATTCAGTACTTC.

This rearrangement joins TRBV28 to TRBJ2-6; D possibly uses TRBD1 or TRBD2 (6 bases each). With 6 bases removed from V and 0 bases from J, the gap between germline ends came to 12 bases. The CDR3 has 16 residues. Per germline, CDR1 MDHEN and CDR2 SYDVKM. The CDR3 nucleotides read TGTGCCAGCAGGTCCCCGGGGGCCTCTGGGGCCAACGTCCTGACTTTC. Translated: CASRSPGASGANVLTF. Full variable domain (remainder filled in from reference TRBV28 and TRBJ2-6): DVKVTQSSRYLVKRTGEKVFLECVQDMDHENMFWYRQDPGLGLRLIYFSYDVKMKEKGDIPEGYSVSREKKERFSLILESASTNQTSMYLCASRSPGASGANVLTFGAGSRLTVL.

CDR3 nucleotides: TGTGCCAGCAGCTTAGTTTTCGGATTCAATGAGCAGTTCTTC. Residues: CASSLVFGFNEQFF. V and J are TRBV7-2 and TRBJ2-1; D is unclear. The germline V gene encodes CDR1 SGHTA and CDR2 FQGNSA. This CDR3 comprises 14 residues. V was shortened by 1 base and J by 6 bases, with 10 bases between the two germline ends.

The chain is built from TRBV5-4 and TRBJ2-7; either TRBD1 or TRBD2 may fit D (5 bases each). Germline V gene data show CDR1 as SGHNT and CDR2 as YYREEE (reference sequence). The V end lost 3 bases, the J end lost 0 bases, and 13 bases lay between the germline ends. The length of the CDR3 is 15 residues. CDR3 bases: TGTGCCAGCAGCTACTCCGGGACCGCCTCCTACGAGCAGTACTTC. This gives the protein CASSYSGTASYEQYF.

V is TRBV3-1 (or the pseudogene TRBV3-2) and J is TRBJ1-6; D uncertain. The CDR3 covers 15 residues. The V and J ends lost 1 base and 6 bases respectively, with 10 bases between them. Germline CDR1 and CDR2: LGHDT and YNNKEL (reference sequence). The CDR3 DNA is TGTGCCAGCAGCCAAGGACGAAGGACTAATTCACCCCTCCACTTT. This encodes CASSQGRRTNSPLHF.

The V gene is TRBV11-2, the J gene TRBJ2-7, with D possibly matching TRBD1 (5 bases). Trimming stripped 1 base from V and 11 bases from J, with 9 bases between. The CDR3 runs 11 residues. The germline V gene encodes CDR1 SGHAT and CDR2 FQNNGV. Here the CDR3 reads CASSLGDRKYF. The CDR3 DNA sequence: TGTGCCAGCAGCTTAGGAGACAGAAAGTACTTC.

The V and J genes are TRBV19 and TRBJ1-5, with 7 bases fitting TRBD1. The germline CDR1 and CDR2 sequences are LNHDA and SQIVND (reference sequence). The CDR3 has 17 amino acids. V lost 5 bases to trimming and J lost 0 bases; unmatched junction nucleotides: 10. CDR3 sequence reads: CASSPLGQVLSNQPQHF. Here the CDR3 DNA reads TGTGCCAGTAGTCCCTTAGGACAGGTACTTAGCAATCAGCCCCAGCATTTT.

This clone came up a few times. This chain joins TRBV10-3 and TRBJ2-5; unclear D gene. This CDR3 has 14 residues. Germline CDR1 reads ENHRY; CDR2 reads SYGVKD. Trimming cost V 0 bases and J 1 base, with 6 bases left between them. The CDR3 reads CAISESSLQETQYF. CDR3 in DNA: TGTGCCATCAGTGAGTCGAGTCTCCAAGAGACCCAGTACTTC.

This chain uses TRBV11-2 with TRBJ1-1; D is possibly TRBD1 (5 bases). V lost 0 bases and J 1 base, leaving 12 bases between the germline ends. The CDR3 runs to 16 residues. Germline loops: CDR1 SGHAT, CDR2 FQNNGV. The DNA for the CDR3 is TGTGCCAGCAGCTTAGAAGGCGCAGGGTGGAACACTGAAGCTTTCTTT. Translation: CASSLEGAGWNTEAFF.

The rearrangement joins TRBV29-1 to TRBJ2-1; D may be TRBD1 (6 bases). Trimming left V 8 bases short and J 7 bases short, with 15 bases between. CDR1 is SQVTM and CDR2 is ANQGSEA in the germline V gene. This CDR3 comprises 12 residues. This chain's CDR3 is CSTRQALNEQFF. The CDR3 DNA sequence: TGCAGCACCCGACAGGCCCTGAATGAGCAGTTCTTC.